This T cell receptor beta chain was retrieved from a study of blood T cell repertoires in COVID-19. Study-level information: Donors in the United States, Italy and Spain gave samples during acute or convalescent COVID-19. The cDNA or gDNA used as material had been derived from T cells, B-cell-depleted T cells, or PBMCs.

This CDR3 has 15 residues. The germline CDR1 and CDR2 sequences are MDHEN and SYDVKM. V lost 3 bases, J lost 0 bases, and 8 bases lay in between. In the authors' workflow: Reference gene primer amplification gave estimated nucleated cell counts. Sequencing used immunoSEQ multiplex PCR; TCRdb keeps in-frame clones, though not all of them. V, J and clone size are taken as reported in that table, and D and trimming were inferred from the DNA itself. The sample yields about 100,000 clones, about 90% seen once. This clonotype originated in a woman between 25 and 40 years old with acute or convalescent COVID-19. Sequencing input: peripheral blood. The gene calls are TRBV28 and TRBJ1-4; the D gene is possibly TRBD1 (5 bases). Here the CDR3 reads CASSFGTSTNEKLFF. As DNA, the CDR3 is TGTGCCAGCAGTTTCGGGACTTCAACTAATGAAAAACTGTTTTTT.